The clone carrying this TCR beta chain came up many times. Its antigen is not identified. The data were obtained in a study of blood T cells in healthy people across ages. Study-wide points: Age brought a roughly linear fall in TCR beta diversity measured per million T cells. Across samples, TCR beta diversity tracked strongly with naive T cell percentage.

The germline V gene encodes CDR1 SGHDN and CDR2 FVKESK. The V end was cut by 4 bases, the J end by 2 bases, with 9 bases between. The CDR3 is 14 amino acids. A second PCR, run for roughly 7 to 12 cycles, used a sample-barcoded 5' primer plus a J-beta primer mix. TCRdb re-called the 5' RACE reads with MiXCR, one entry per CDR3 protein. There are roughly 680,000 distinct CDR3 sequences in the sample; 52% occur only once, and approximately 13% lies in the top ten. The TCR originated in a woman older than 75 in good health. The chain is built from TRBV14 and TRBJ2-1; D gene ambiguous. The sequenced sample was blood. The CDR3, as DNA: TGTGCCAGCAGCCCTAGAGGCCCCTACAATGAGCAGTTCTTC. It specifies CASSPRGPYNEQFF.